The clone carrying this T cell receptor beta chain was seen only a few times. Antigen unknown. Germline V gene data show CDR1 as SGHKS and CDR2 as YYEKEE (reference sequence). This CDR3 has 15 residues. V shed 4 bases and J shed 6 bases, with 17 bases lying between them. The entry originates in a study of T cell responses to AZD1222 COVID-19 vaccine. General study findings and limits: Seropositive AZD1222 recipients at baseline numbered only five or six.

Only in-frame clones appear in the TCRdb table, and some are missing; sequencing was by immunoSEQ multiplex PCR. The table has some 96,000 clones, about 88% seen once. Sequences were derived from peripheral blood, sampled 28 days after the second AZD1222 dose. The sequence was obtained from an adult who received the AZD1222 COVID-19 vaccine. The chain uses TRBV5-5 and TRBJ1-5, with a possible D match to TRBD1 (6 bases). CDR3 DNA sequence: TGTGCCAGCAGCGCCGCAAACAGGGTCGGTCAGCCCCAGCATTTT. Its protein product is CASSAANRVGQPQHF. The full variable domain, its missing parts supplied by reference TRBV5-5 and TRBJ1-5, is DAGVTQSPTHLIKTRGQQVTLRCSPISGHKSVSWYQQVLGQGPQFIFQYYEKEERGRGNFPDRFSARQFPNYSSELNVNALLLGDSALYLCASSAANRVGQPQHFGDGTRLSIL.